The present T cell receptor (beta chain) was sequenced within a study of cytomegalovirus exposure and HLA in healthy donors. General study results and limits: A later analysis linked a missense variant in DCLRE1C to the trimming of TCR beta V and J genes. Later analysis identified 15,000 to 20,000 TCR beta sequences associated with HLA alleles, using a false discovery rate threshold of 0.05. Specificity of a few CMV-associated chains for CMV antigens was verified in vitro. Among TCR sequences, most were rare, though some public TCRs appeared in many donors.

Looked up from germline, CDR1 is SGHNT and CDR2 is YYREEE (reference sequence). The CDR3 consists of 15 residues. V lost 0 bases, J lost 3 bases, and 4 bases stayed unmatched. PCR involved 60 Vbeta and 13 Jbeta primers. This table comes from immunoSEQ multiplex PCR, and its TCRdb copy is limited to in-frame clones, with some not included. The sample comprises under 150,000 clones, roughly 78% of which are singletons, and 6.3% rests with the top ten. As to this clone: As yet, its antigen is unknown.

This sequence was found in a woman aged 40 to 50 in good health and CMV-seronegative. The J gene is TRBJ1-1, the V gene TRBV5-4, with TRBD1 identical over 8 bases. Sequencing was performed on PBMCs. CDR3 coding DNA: TGTGCCAGCAGCTTGGGGGCGGACAGGGACACTGAAGCTTTCTTT. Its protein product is CASSLGADRDTEAFF.